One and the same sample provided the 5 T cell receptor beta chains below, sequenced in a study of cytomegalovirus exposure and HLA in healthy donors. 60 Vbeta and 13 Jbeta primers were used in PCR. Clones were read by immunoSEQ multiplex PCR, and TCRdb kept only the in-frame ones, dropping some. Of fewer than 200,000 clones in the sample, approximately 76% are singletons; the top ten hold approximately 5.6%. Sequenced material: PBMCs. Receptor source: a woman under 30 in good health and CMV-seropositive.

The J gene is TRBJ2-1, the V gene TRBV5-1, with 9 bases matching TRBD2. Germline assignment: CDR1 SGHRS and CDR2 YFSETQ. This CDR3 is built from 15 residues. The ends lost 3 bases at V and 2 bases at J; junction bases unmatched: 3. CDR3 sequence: CASSSSGGPYNEQFF. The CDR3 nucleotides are TGCGCCAGCAGCTCGAGCGGGGGGCCCTACAATGAGCAGTTCTTC.

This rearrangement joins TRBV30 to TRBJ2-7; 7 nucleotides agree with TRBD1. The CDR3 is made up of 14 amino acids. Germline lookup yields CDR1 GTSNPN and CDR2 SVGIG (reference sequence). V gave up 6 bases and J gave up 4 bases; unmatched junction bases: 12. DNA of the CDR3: TGTGCCTGCTACAACCGACAGGGAATATACGAGCAGTACTTC. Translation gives CACYNRQGIYEQYF.

For the CDR3, the DNA is TGTGCCAGCAGCTTAGCGGGCCAATACGAGCAGTACTTC. Encoded protein: CASSLAGQYEQYF. The chain couples TRBV7-2 to TRBJ2-7; no definite D call. Germline CDR1 reads SGHTA; CDR2 reads FQGNSA. Deletions cut 0 bases from V and 4 bases from J, with 7 bases between. The CDR3 length is 13 residues.

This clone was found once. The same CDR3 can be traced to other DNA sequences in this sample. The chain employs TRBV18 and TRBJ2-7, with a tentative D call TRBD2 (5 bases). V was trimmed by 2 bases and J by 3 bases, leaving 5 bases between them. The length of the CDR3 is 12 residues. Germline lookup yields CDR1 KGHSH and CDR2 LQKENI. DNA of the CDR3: TGTGCCAGCTCACCAGGAGGCTACGAGCAGTACTTC. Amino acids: CASSPGGYEQYF.

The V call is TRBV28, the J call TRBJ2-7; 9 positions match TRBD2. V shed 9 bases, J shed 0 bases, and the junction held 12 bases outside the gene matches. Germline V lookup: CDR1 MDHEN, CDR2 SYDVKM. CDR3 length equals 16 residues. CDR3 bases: TGTGCCAGTAGCGGGGGACTCAGCCTAAGCTCCTACGAGCAGTACTTC. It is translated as CASSGGLSLSSYEQYF.